This TCR beta chain was recovered during a study of control samples from healthy donors and cancer patients. The CDR3 loop spans 14 amino acids. V lost 1 base, J lost 5 bases, and 10 bases lay in between. CDR1 is LGHDT and CDR2 is YNNKEL in the germline V gene (reference sequence). Using immunoSEQ multiplex PCR, the repertoire was profiled, and TCRdb retains in-frame clones only, with some absent. The profile shows around 99,000 clones, approximately 90% of them singletons. Specimen: blood. This sequence joins TRBV3-1 (or the pseudogene TRBV3-2) and TRBJ2-3; D unresolved. The TCR originated in a human donor in good health. The donor label of this sample is uncertain. CDR3: CASSQGDPGDTQYF. CDR3 coding DNA: TGTGCCAGCAGCCAAGGCGACCCGGGAGATACGCAGTATTTT.